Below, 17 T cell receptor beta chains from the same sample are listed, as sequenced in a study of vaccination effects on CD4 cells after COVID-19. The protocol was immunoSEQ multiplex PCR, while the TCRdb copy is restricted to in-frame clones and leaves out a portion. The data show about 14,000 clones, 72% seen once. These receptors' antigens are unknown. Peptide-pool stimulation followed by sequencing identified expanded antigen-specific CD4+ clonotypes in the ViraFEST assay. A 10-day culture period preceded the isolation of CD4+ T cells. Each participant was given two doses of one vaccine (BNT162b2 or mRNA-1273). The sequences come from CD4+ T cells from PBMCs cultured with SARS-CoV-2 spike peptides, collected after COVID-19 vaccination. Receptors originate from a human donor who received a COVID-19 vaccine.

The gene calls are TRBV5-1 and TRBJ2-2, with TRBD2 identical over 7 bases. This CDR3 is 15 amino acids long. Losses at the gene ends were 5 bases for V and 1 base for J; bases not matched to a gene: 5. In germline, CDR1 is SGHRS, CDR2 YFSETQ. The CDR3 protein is CASRLWGGNTGELFF. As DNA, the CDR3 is TGCGCCAGCAGGCTATGGGGGGGGAACACCGGGGAGCTGTTTTTT. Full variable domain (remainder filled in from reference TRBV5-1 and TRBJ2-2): KAGVTQTPRYLIKTRGQQVTLSCSPISGHRSVSWYQQTPGQGLQFLFEYFSETQRNKGNFPGRFSGRQFSNSRSEMNVSTLELGDSALYLCASRLWGGNTGELFFGEGSRLTVL.

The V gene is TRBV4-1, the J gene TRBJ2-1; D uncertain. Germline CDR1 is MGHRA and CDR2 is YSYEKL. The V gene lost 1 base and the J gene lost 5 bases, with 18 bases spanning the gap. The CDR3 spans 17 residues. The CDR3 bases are TGCGCCAGCAGCCAAGGTTCTTTCCTCCCTGGCGACAATGAGCAGTTCTTC. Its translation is CASSQGSFLPGDNEQFF.

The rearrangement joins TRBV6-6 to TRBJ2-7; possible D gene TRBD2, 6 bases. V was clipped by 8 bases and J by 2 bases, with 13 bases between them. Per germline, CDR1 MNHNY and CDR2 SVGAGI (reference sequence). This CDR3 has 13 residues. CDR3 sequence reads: CASWGRETYEQYF. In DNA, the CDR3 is TGTGCCAGCTGGGGCCGGGAGACCTACGAGCAGTACTTC.

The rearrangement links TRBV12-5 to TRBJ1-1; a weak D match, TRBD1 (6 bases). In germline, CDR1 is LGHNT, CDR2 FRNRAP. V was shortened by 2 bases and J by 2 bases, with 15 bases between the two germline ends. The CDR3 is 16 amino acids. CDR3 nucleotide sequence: TGTGCTAGTGGTTTGACCCGAACAGGGCTAAACACTGAAGCTTTCTTT. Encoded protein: CASGLTRTGLNTEAFF.

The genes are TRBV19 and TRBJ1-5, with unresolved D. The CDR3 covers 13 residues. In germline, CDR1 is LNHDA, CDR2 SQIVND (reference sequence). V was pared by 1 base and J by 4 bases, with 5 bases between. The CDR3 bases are TGTGCCAGTAGTATAGCTGGGAATCAGCCCCAGCATTTT. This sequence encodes CASSIAGNQPQHF.

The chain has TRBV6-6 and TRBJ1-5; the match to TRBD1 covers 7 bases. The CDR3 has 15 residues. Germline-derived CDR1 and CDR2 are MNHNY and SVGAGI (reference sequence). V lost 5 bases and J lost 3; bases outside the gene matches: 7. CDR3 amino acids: CASSRRGLNNQPQHF. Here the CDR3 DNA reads TGTGCCAGCAGTCGTAGGGGGCTGAACAATCAGCCCCAGCATTTT.

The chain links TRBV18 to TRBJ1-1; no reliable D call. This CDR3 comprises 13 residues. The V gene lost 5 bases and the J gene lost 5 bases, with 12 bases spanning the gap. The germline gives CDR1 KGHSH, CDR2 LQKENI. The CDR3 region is CASSSSPTTEAFF. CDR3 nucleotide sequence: TGTGCCAGCTCATCCTCGCCAACAACTGAAGCTTTCTTT.

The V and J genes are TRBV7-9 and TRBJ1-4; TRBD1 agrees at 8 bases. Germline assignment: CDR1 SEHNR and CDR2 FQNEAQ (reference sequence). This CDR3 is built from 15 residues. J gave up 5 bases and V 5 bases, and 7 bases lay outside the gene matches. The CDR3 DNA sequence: TGTGCCAGCAGCCGTCCCGGGACAGGAAATGAAAAACTGTTTTTT. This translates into CASSRPGTGNEKLFF. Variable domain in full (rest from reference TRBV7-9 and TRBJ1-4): DTGVSQNPRHKITKRGQNVTFRCDPISEHNRLYWYRQTLGQGPEFLTYFQNEAQLEKSRLLSDRFSAERPKGSFSTLEIQRTEQGDSAMYLCASSRPGTGNEKLFFGSGTQLSVL.

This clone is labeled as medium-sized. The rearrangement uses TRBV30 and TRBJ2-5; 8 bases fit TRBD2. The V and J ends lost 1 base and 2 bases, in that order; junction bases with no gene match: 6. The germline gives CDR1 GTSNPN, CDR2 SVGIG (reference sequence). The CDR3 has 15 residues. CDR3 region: CAWSGTAGVQETQYF. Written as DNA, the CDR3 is TGTGCCTGGAGTGGGACAGCGGGGGTGCAAGAGACCCAGTACTTC. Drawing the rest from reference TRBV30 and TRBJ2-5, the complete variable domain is SQTIHQWPATLVQPVGSPLSLECTVEGTSNPNLYWYRQAAGRGLQLLFYSVGIGQISSEVPQNLSASRPQDRQFILSSKKLLLSDSGFYLCAWSGTAGVQETQYFGPGTRLLVL.

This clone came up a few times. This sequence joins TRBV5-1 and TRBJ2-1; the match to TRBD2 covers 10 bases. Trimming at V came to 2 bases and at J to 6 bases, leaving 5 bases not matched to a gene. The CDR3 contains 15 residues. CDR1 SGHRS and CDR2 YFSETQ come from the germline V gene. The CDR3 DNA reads TGCGCCAGCAGCTTAGGGCTAGCGGGAGTCAATGAGCAGTTCTTC. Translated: CASSLGLAGVNEQFF.

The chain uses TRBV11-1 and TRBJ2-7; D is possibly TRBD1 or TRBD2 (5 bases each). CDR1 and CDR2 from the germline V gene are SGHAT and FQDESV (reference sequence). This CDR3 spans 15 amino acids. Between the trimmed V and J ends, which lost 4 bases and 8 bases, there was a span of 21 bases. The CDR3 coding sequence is TGTGCCAGCAGCTCCGTCCCGGGGCTCACTTTACAGCAGTACTTC. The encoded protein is CASSSVPGLTLQQYF. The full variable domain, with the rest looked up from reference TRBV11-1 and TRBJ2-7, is EAEVAQSPRYKITEKSQAVAFWCDPISGHATLYWYRQILGQGPELLVQFQDESVVDDSQLPKDRFSAERLKGVDSTLKIQPAELGDSAMYLCASSSVPGLTLQQYFGPGTRLTVT.

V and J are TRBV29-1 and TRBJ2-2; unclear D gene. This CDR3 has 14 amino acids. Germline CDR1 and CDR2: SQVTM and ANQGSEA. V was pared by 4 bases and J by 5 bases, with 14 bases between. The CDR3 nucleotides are TGCAGCGTTGGAGAAGGGTTGGGAACCGGGGAGCTGTTTTTT. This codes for CSVGEGLGTGELFF.

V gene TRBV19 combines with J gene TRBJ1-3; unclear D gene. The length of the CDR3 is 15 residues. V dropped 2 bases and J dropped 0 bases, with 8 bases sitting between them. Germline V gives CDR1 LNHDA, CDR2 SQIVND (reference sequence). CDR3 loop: CASSIRAVSGNTIYF. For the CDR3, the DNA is TGTGCCAGTAGTATACGGGCTGTCTCTGGAAACACCATATATTTT.

The CDR3 spells CASSLAGRSDGYTF. In DNA, the CDR3 is TGTGCCAGCAGTTTAGCAGGGAGGTCTGATGGCTACACCTTC. V gene TRBV27 combines with J gene TRBJ1-2, with D perhaps matching TRBD1 (5 bases). The CDR3 is 14 amino acids. Germline lookup yields CDR1 MNHEY and CDR2 SMNVEV (reference sequence). V shed 2 bases and J shed 6 bases, with 13 bases lying between them.

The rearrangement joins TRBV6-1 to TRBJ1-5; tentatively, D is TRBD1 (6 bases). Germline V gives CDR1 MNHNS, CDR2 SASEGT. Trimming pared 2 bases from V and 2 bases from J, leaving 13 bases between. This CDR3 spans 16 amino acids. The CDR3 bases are TGTGCCAGCAGTGAACGGTCGGGGGGCCGCAATCAGCCCCAGCATTTT. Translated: CASSERSGGRNQPQHF.

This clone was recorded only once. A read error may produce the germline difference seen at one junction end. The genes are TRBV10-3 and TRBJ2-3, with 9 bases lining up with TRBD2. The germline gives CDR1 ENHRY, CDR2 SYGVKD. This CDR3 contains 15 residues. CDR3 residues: CATSPGGGAIDTQYF. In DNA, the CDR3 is TGTGCCACCAGTCCAGGCGGGGGGGCTATAGATACGCAGTATTTT.

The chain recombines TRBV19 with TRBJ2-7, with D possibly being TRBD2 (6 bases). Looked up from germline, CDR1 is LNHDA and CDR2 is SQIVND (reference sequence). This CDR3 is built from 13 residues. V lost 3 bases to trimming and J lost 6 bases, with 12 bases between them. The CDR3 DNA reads TGTGCCAGTAGTATGTCCTCCGGGGGCGAGCAGTACTTC. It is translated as CASSMSSGGEQYF. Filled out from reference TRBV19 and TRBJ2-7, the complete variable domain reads DGGITQSPKYLFRKEGQNVTLSCEQNLNHDAMYWYRQDPGQGLRLIYYSQIVNDFQKGDIAEGYSVSREKKESFPLTVTSAQKNPTAFYLCASSMSSGGEQYFGPGTRLTVT.